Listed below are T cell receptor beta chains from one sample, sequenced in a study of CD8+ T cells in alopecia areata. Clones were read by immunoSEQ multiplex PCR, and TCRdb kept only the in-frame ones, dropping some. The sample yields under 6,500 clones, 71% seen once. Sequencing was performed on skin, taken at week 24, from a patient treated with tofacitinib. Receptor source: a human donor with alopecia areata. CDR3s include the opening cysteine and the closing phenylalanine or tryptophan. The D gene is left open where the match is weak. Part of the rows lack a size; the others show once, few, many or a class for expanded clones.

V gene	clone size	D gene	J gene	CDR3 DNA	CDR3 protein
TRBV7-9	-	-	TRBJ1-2	TGTGCCAGCAGCCTATCGCTCCGGGGCCTACAGTGGGGCTACACCTTC	CASSLSLRGLQWGYTF
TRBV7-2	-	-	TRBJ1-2	TGTGCCAGCAGCTTAGATGAGTACTATGGCTACACCTTC	CASSLDEYYGYTF
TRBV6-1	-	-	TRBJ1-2	TGTGCCAGCAGTGAATCTTTTGGCTACACCTTC	CASSESFGYTF
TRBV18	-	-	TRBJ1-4	TGTGCCAGCTCACCACCCGGGAGTAGTAATGAAAAACTGTTTTTT	CASSPPGSSNEKLFF
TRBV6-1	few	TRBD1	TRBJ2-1	TGTGCCAGCAGACCCGACAGGGGGCGAACCGATGAGCAGTTCTTC	CASRPDRGRTDEQFF
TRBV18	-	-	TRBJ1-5	TGTGCCAGCTCACCAGCGGGGGATTATCAGCCCCAGCATTTT	CASSPAGDYQPQHF
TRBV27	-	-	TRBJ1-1	TGTGCCAGCAGTTTACGAGTATCGGGTGGGCAGGGGTACACTGAAGCTTTCTTT	CASSLRVSGGQGYTEAFF
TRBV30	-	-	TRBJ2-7	TGTGCCTGGAGTCTCTCGTTTACCTACGAGCAGTACTTC	CAWSLSFTYEQYF
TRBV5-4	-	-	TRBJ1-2	TGTGCCAGCAGCCACCCGGGGACTAGCTATGGCTACACCTTC	CASSHPGTSYGYTF
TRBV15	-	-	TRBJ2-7	TGTGCCACCAGCTCCCTGGGGGAGTACTCCTACGAGCAGTACTTC	CATSSLGEYSYEQYF
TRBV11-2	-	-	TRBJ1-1	TGTGCCAGCAGCTTAGAGTATGTGGGCACTGAAGCTTTCTTT	CASSLEYVGTEAFF
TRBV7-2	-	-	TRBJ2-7	TGTGCCAGCAGCGGGGCCTTCTCCTACGAGCAGTACTTC	CASSGAFSYEQYF
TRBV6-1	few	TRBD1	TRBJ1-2	TGTGCCAGCAGGGAACAGGGGGCGTCAGGGTCCTATGGCTACACCTTC	CASREQGASGSYGYTF
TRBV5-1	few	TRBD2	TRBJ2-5	TGCGCCAGCAGCCGGGGGGGGTCCCAAGAGACCCAGTACTTC	CASSRGGSQETQYF
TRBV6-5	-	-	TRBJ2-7	TGTGCCAGCAGTTACGGGAGAGGGAGCTCCTACGAGCAGTACTTC	CASSYGRGSSYEQYF
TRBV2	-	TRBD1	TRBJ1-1	TGTGCCAGCAGTGGGGACAGGGGGCGAGACACTGAAGCTTTCTTT	CASSGDRGRDTEAFF
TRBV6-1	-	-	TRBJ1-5	TGTGCCAGCAGTGAGACAGGCAGCAATCAGCCCCAGCATTTT	CASSETGSNQPQHF
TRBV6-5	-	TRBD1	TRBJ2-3	TGTGCCAGCACGGCAGGGGGTCACGGCACAGATACGCAGTATTTT	CASTAGGHGTDTQYF
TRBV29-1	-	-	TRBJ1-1	TGCAGCGTTGCCCAGCCGAACACTGAAGCTTTCTTT	CSVAQPNTEAFF
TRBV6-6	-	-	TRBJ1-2	TGTGCCAGCGCCTTTGGGCGGGGGTCCTATGGCTACACCTTC	CASAFGRGSYGYTF